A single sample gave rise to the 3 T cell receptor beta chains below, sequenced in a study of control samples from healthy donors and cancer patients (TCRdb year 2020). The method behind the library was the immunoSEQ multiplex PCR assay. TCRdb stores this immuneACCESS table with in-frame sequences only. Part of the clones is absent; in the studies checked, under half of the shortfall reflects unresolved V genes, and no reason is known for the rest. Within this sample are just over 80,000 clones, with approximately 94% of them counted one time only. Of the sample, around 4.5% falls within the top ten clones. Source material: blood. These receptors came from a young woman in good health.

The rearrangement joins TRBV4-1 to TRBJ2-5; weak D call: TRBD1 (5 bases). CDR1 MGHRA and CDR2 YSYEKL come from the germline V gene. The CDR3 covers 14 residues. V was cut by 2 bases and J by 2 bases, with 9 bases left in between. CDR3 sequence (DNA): TGCGCCAGCAGCCAACTCCAGGGTCAAGAGACCCAGTACTTC. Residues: CASSQLQGQETQYF.

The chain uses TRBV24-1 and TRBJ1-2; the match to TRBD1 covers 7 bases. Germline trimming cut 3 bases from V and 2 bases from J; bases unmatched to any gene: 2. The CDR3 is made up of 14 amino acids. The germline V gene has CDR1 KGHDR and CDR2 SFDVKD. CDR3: CATSDGTVNYGYTF. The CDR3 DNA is TGTGCCACCAGTGATGGGACAGTCAACTATGGCTACACCTTC.

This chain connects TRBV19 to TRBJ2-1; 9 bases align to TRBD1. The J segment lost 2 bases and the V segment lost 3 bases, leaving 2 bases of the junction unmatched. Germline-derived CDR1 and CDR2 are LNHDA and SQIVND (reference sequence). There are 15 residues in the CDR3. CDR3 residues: CASSIGTGTYNEQFF. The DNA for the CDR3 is TGTGCCAGTAGTATCGGGACAGGGACCTACAATGAGCAGTTCTTC.